The present T cell receptor (beta chain) was sequenced within a study of patients and donors after allogeneic stem cell transplantation. TCRdb used MiXCR to reprocess the RT-PCR reads, holding one entry per CDR3 protein. This sample carries 25,000 or so distinct CDR3 sequences, around 29% of them seen once, and the ten largest clones take less than 60%. CDR3 length equals 16 residues. CDR1 LGHNA and CDR2 YNFKEQ come from the germline V gene. V was clipped by 0 bases and J by 5 bases, with 16 bases between them. This receptor was obtained from a human donor who was either an allogeneic HSCT recipient or a stem cell or donor lymphocyte infusion donor (not recorded which). It is not recorded whose cells these are; they may come from a transplant donor. This chain links TRBV4-2 with TRBJ2-5, with D possibly being TRBD2 (6 bases). Sequenced sample: blood, either unsorted or a sorted T cell fraction (not recorded which). In DNA form, the CDR3 reads TGTGCCAGCAGCCAAGAAGGGGATCCGGAGGGTGAGACCCAGTACTTC. This sequence encodes CASSQEGDPEGETQYF.